The subject of this entry is one T cell receptor (beta chain). The sample is drawn from a study of Ad26.COV2.S vaccination and SARS-CoV-2 variants. Profiled with immunoSEQ multiplex PCR; TCRdb holds only in-frame clones, not every one. The sample contains some 410,000 clones, around 92% of which appear only once. The treatment here: about 20 received Ad26.COV2.S at low or high dose, single or two shots; 5 received placebo; per-sample allocation not given. Sample collection was performed on day 63 after the first vaccine or placebo injection. The CDR3 sequence is 12 residues long. The V end lost 3 bases, the J end lost 7 bases, and 9 bases lay between the germline ends. The germline V gene encodes CDR1 LNHDA and CDR2 SQIVND (reference sequence).

This sequence was found in a person aged 18-60 years who received the Ad26.COV2.S COVID-19 vaccine or a placebo. Sequenced here: peripheral blood, sampled in a trial of Ad26.COV2.S vaccine versus placebo. This chain joins TRBV19 and TRBJ1-2, with D possibly matching TRBD1 (5 bases). The CDR3 loop is CASSIGASGYTF. In nucleotides, the CDR3 is TGTGCCAGTAGTATTGGGGCGAGTGGCTACACCTTC.